This TCR beta chain was profiled in a study of T cell responses to AZD1222 COVID-19 vaccine. Overall study: Timing groups of about 4 and about 12 weeks for second doses were pooled. Study-level results: Researchers report vaccine-associated CD4 TCRs spanning spike, with dominance at 160-218 and 743-854. Females outnumbered males among donors, who were mostly white British; clonal diversity was possibly underestimated. Recipients of AZD1222 seropositive at baseline numbered only 5 or 6.

TCRdb keeps only in-frame clones here, not all; method: immunoSEQ multiplex PCR. The sample contains about 120,000 clones, 85% to 90% of which appear only once. Worth noting for this clone: Its target is unknown.

The CDR3 extends over 14 amino acids. Germline V gives CDR1 SGDLS, CDR2 YYNGEE. V shed 7 bases, J shed 5 bases, and the junction held 9 bases outside the gene matches. This clonotype was sampled from an adult in good health. Sequences were derived from peripheral blood, sampled on day 0 of AZD1222 vaccination. The chain combines TRBV9 with TRBJ2-7, with 10 bases that match TRBD1. The CDR3 DNA is TGTGCCAGCGCCCCCGGGACAGGGGCCCACGAGCAGTACTTC. It encodes CASAPGTGAHEQYF.